The rows below give T cell receptor beta chains drawn from one sample of a study of cytomegalovirus exposure and HLA in healthy donors. Only in-frame clones appear in the TCRdb table, and some are missing; sequencing was by immunoSEQ multiplex PCR. Found here are about 120,000 clones, about 89% of them singletons; the top ten hold more than 1.5%. Sequenced input: PBMCs. Receptors originate from a woman between 18 and 30 years old in good health and CMV-seronegative. Both conserved end residues are part of each CDR3. D genes are given only for firm matches. Only part of the rows carry a size: once, few, many, or a class if the clone is expanded.

>TRBJ2-7|TRBD2|.|17|TRBV7-2
TGTGCCAGCAGCTTATTACGGACTAGCGGGGGAACTGGAGAGCAGTACTTC
CASSLLRTSGGTGEQYF
>TRBJ2-3|TRBD2|.|16|TRBV2
TGTGCCAGCAGGGGGGGACTAGCGGGAGAAGGGGATACGCAGTATTTT
CASRGGLAGEGDTQYF
>TRBJ2-7|.|.|12|TRBV28
TGTGCCAGCAGTCACAACTCCTACGAGCAGTACTTC
CASSHNSYEQYF
>TRBJ2-3|TRBD1|.|15|TRBV11-2
TGTGCCAGCAGCCCGGGACAGGGGCGCACAGATACGCAGTATTTT
CASSPGQGRTDTQYF
>TRBJ1-5|.|once|14|TRBV27
TGTGCCAGCAGTTTTTCGGGTCGGAGACAGCCCCAGCATTTT
CASSFSGRRQPQHF
>TRBJ2-4|TRBD2|.|17|TRBV14
TGTGCCAGCAGCCTCCAGGGACTAGCGGGAGGGAAAAACATTCAGTACTTC
CASSLQGLAGGKNIQYF
>TRBJ1-2|.|.|14|TRBV7-9
TGTGCCACCACTGGACAGAGAACGACCTATGGCTACACCTTC
CATTGQRTTYGYTF
>TRBJ1-2|TRBD1|.|15|TRBV5-4
TGTGCCAGCAGCTTCGGGACAGGGGGCTTGGATGGCTACACCTTC
CASSFGTGGLDGYTF
>TRBJ1-5|.|few|13|TRBV2
TGTGCCAGCAGGCCGACAGAAAATCAGCCCCAGCATTTT
CASRPTENQPQHF
>TRBJ1-2|.|.|13|TRBV5-1
TGCGCCAGCAGATCAGGAGGGAACTATGGCTACACCTTC
CASRSGGNYGYTF
>TRBJ1-1|TRBD1|.|14|TRBV10-3
TGTGCCATCAGTGAGTCGACAGGGGGCACTGAAGCTTTCTTT
CAISESTGGTEAFF
>TRBJ1-4|TRBD1|.|15|TRBV19
TGTGCCAGTAGTACACAGGGGGCGGAGGGTGAAAAACTGTTTTTT
CASSTQGAEGEKLFF
>TRBJ2-3|.|.|15|TRBV5-3
TGTGCCAGAAGCTTCTCGGAGGGGCGCACAGATACGCAGTATTTT
CARSFSEGRTDTQYF
>TRBJ2-2|.|.|12|TRBV7-3
TGTGCCAGCAGCTTACTCGGGGGGGAGCTGTTTTTT
CASSLLGGELFF
>TRBJ2-1|.|.|14|TRBV30
TGTGCCTGGGTGACTAGTGTGGCTTACAATGAGCAGTTCTTC
CAWVTSVAYNEQFF
>TRBJ2-3|TRBD2|.|15|TRBV11-2
TGTGCCAGCAGCTCAGTAGCGGGAAGCACAGATACGCAGTATTTT
CASSSVAGSTDTQYF
>TRBJ2-5|.|.|11|TRBV7-2
TGTGCCAGCAGCCGTCGAGGGACCCAGTACTTC
CASSRRGTQYF
>TRBJ2-7|TRBD1|.|16|TRBV7-9
TGTGCCAGCACACAATTCCCCGGACAGGGGGCGTGGGAGCAGTACTTC
CASTQFPGQGAWEQYF
>TRBJ1-2|TRBD1|few|14|TRBV27
TGTGCCAGCAGTTTAGGGACAGGGGGCTATGGCTACACCTTC
CASSLGTGGYGYTF
>TRBJ2-1|TRBD2|.|16|TRBV5-1
TGCGCCAGCAGCTTCATGGGCACTAGCGAGTACGATGAGCAGTTCTTC
CASSFMGTSEYDEQFF
>TRBJ2-2|.|once|14|TRBV5-4
TGTGCCAGCAGTTATGACTTGAACACCGGGGAGCTGTTTTTT
CASSYDLNTGELFF
>TRBJ2-7|.|.|13|TRBV5-6
TGTGCCAGCGGACAGACTAACACCTACGAGCAGTACTTC
CASGQTNTYEQYF
>TRBJ2-1|TRBD2|.|18|TRBV5-1
TGCGCCAGCAGCTTGAAGTGGGACTACGGTCTTTCCTACAATGAGCAGTTCTTC
CASSLKWDYGLSYNEQFF
>TRBJ1-2|.|.|14|TRBV14
TGTGCCAGCAGCCAAGAAAGCAGGGGCGTCGGCTACACCTTC
CASSQESRGVGYTF
>TRBJ1-5|TRBD1|.|15|TRBV6-1
TGTGCCAGCAGTGAAGGCGGGACAGGGCGTCAGCCCCAGCATTTT
CASSEGGTGRQPQHF
>TRBJ1-5|.|.|14|TRBV30
TGTGCCTGGAGTGTTGGGGACAACAATCAGCCCCAGCATTTT
CAWSVGDNNQPQHF
>TRBJ1-2|TRBD1|.|15|TRBV27
TGTGCCAGCAGTCCGGACAGGGCCGTTAACTATGGCTACACCTTC
CASSPDRAVNYGYTF
>TRBJ2-2|.|.|13|TRBV14
TGTGCCAGCAGCTTACAGAACACCGGGGAGCTGTTTTTT
CASSLQNTGELFF
>TRBJ2-7|TRBD2|.|14|TRBV13
TGTGCCAGCAACCCGGGGGGGCCCCACTACGAGCAGTACTTC
CASNPGGPHYEQYF
>TRBJ2-2|.|once|17|TRBV18
TGTGCCAGCTCACCACAAACGACAGGTTCGAACACCGGGGAGCTGTTTTTT
CASSPQTTGSNTGELFF
>TRBJ2-3|.|.|16|TRBV9
TGTGCCAGCAGCGTATTCGACACTGTCCGCACAGATACGCAGTATTTT
CASSVFDTVRTDTQYF
>TRBJ2-3|.|.|14|TRBV7-8
TGTGCCAGCAGCCGAGGTCCGGGGGACGATACGCAGTATTTT
CASSRGPGDDTQYF
>TRBJ1-2|.|.|16|TRBV11-2
TGTGCCAGCAGCTTAAGCAGGGGCGAGACCAACTATGGCTACACCTTC
CASSLSRGETNYGYTF
>TRBJ1-2|.|.|18|TRBV7-2
TGTGCCAGCAGCTTAGCCCTCTACAGCGACAGTATTAACTATGGCTACACCTTC
CASSLALYSDSINYGYTF
>TRBJ2-1|TRBD2|.|14|TRBV12-5
TGTGCTAGTGGCCCTGGACTAGCGGGAGATGAGCAGTTCTTC
CASGPGLAGDEQFF
>TRBJ2-3|TRBD1|.|16|TRBV2
TGTGCCAGCAGTGCTCGACAGGGGGTCTCCACAGATACGCAGTATTTT
CASSARQGVSTDTQYF
>TRBJ2-3|TRBD2|once|22|TRBV15
TGTGCCACCAGCGGATACTCCGGGACTAGCGGGAGGGCCAGCGGAGGCACAGATACGCAGTATTTT
CATSGYSGTSGRASGGTDTQYF
>TRBJ2-7|TRBD1|once|15|TRBV28
TGTGCCACCCTTCCCGCAAGGGACAGGGACTTCGAGCAGTACTTC
CATLPARDRDFEQYF
>TRBJ1-4|.|.|15|TRBV2
TGTGCCAGCTCCCGTCTGGCGGCAACTAATGAAAAACTGTTTTTT
CASSRLAATNEKLFF
>TRBJ1-1|.|.|15|TRBV7-2
TGTGCCAGCAGCTTCTCCTATACAGGGAGCACTGAAGCTTTCTTT
CASSFSYTGSTEAFF
>TRBJ2-6|TRBD1|.|14|TRBV30
TGTGCCTGGGGACAGGGCCCTGGGGCCAACGTCCTGACTTTC
CAWGQGPGANVLTF
>TRBJ2-5|.|.|17|TRBV5-1
TGCGCCAGCAGCTTGGGTAGCGTCACCCCCGGCCAAGAGACCCAGTACTTC
CASSLGSVTPGQETQYF
>TRBJ2-3|.|.|15|TRBV6-5
TGTGCCAGCAGTTACGGTGGAGGGGGCACAGATACGCAGTATTTT
CASSYGGGGTDTQYF